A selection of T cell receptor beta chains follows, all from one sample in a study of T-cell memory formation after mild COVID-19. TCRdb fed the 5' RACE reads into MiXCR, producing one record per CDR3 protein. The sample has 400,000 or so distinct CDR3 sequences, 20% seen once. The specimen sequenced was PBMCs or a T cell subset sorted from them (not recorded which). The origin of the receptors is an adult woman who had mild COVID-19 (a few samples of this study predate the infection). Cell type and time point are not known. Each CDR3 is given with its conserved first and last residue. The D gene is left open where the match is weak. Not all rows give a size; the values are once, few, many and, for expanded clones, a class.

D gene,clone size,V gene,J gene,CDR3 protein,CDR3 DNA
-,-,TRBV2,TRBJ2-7,CASSEALRRGQWKYEQYF,TGTGCCAGCAGTGAAGCGCTTCGGCGGGGACAGTGGAAATACGAGCAGTACTTC
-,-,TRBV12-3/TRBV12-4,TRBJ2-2,CASSTTGMGELFF,TGTGCCAGCAGTACAACAGGGATGGGGGAGCTGTTTTTT
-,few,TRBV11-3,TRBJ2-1,CASSQRLRPTGNEQFF,TGTGCCAGCTCCCAAAGGCTTCGCCCCACAGGGAATGAGCAGTTCTTC
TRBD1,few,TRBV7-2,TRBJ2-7,CASSRDRGDREQYF,TGTGCCAGCAGCCGGGACAGGGGGGATCGGGAGCAGTACTTC
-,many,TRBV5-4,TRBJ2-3,CASSLRTGTHTQYF,TGTGCCAGCAGCTTGAGGACCGGGACCCATACGCAGTATTTT
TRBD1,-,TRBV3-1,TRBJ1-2,CASSQGGQRHGYTF,TGTGCCAGCAGCCAAGGGGGACAGAGACATGGCTACACCTTC
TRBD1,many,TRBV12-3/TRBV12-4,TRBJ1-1,CASRRQGSSVTEAFF,TGTGCCAGCAGGCGACAGGGGTCGTCGGTCACTGAAGCTTTCTTT
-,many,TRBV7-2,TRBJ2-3,CASSLGGADTQYF,TGCGCCAGCAGTTTGGGGGGAGCAGATACGCAGTATTTT
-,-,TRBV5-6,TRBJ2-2,CASSLPHGNTGELFF,TGTGCCAGCAGCTTGCCCCACGGAAACACCGGGGAGCTGTTTTTT
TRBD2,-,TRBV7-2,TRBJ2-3,CASSLEESIAGGPSYTQYF,TGTGCCAGCAGCTTAGAAGAGTCAATAGCGGGAGGGCCCTCGTATACGCAGTATTTT
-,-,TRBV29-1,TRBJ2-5,CSVAAGRYQETQYF,TGCAGCGTTGCGGCAGGGCGGTACCAAGAGACCCAGTACTTC
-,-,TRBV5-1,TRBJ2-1,CASSLAAEAYNEQFF,TGCGCCAGCAGCTTGGCAGCGGAGGCCTACAATGAGCAGTTCTTC
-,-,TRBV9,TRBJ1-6,CASSVETGKNSPLHF,TGTGCCAGCAGCGTCGAAACAGGGAAAAATTCACCCCTCCACTTT
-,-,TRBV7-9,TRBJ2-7,CASSPPYRLYEQYF,TGTGCCAGCAGTCCTCCGTACAGGTTGTACGAGCAGTACTTC
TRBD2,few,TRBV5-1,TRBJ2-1,CASSYTSGKYNEQFF,TGCGCCAGCAGCTACACTAGCGGGAAATACAATGAGCAGTTCTTC
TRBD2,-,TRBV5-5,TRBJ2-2,CASSSGLASNGELFF,TGTGCCAGCAGCTCGGGACTAGCGTCGAACGGGGAGCTGTTTTTT
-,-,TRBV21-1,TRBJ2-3,CASSKALLGEGGDTDTQYF,TGTGCCAGCAGCAAAGCGCTCCTGGGGGAAGGGGGGGACACAGATACGCAGTATTTT
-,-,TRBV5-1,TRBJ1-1,CASSLGRGQVESNTEAFF,TGCGCCAGCAGCTTGGGGCGTGGGCAGGTTGAGAGTAACACTGAAGCTTTCTTT
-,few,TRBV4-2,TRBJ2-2,CASSQDPPSTGELFF,TGTGCCAGCAGCCAAGATCCCCCGTCCACCGGGGAGCTGTTTTTT
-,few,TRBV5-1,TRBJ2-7,CASSLGINLYEQYF,TGCGCCAGCAGCTTAGGGATAAATCTCTACGAGCAGTACTTC
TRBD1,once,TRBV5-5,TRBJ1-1,CASSLTLQGGNTEAFF,TGTGCCAGCAGCTTGACCCTCCAGGGGGGGAACACTGAAGCTTTCTTT
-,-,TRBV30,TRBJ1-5,CAWGNSNQPQHF,TGTGCCTGGGGTAATAGCAATCAGCCCCAGCATTTT
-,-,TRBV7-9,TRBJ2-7,CASSRGNYEQYF,TGTGCCAGCAGCAGGGGCAACTACGAGCAGTACTTC
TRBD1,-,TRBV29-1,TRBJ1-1,CSVAMGQGATEAFF,TGCAGCGTTGCCATGGGTCAGGGGGCGACTGAAGCTTTCTTT
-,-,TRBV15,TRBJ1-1,CATSRDPGGGAEAFF,TGTGCCACCAGCAGAGATCCAGGTGGGGGGGCGGAAGCTTTCTTT
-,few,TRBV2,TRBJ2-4,CASNGQLAKNIQYF,TGTGCCAGCAACGGTCAATTAGCCAAAAACATTCAGTACTTC
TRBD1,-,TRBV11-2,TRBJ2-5,CASSYSPGQQETQYF,TGTGCCAGCAGCTATTCACCGGGACAGCAAGAGACCCAGTACTTC
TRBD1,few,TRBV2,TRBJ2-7,CASSVLDRGGEQYF,TGTGCCAGCAGTGTCCTAGACAGGGGCGGCGAGCAGTACTTC
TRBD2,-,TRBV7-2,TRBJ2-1,CASSLEAGAYNEQFF,TGTGCCAGCAGCTTAGAGGCGGGGGCCTACAATGAGCAGTTCTTC
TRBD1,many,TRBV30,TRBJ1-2,CAWRRGDRGHDGYTF,TGTGCCTGGAGACGGGGGGACAGGGGACATGATGGCTACACCTTC